The 14 T cell receptor beta chains in this list originate from one sample, sequenced in a study of T-cell memory formation after mild COVID-19. TCRdb analysed the 5' RACE reads with MiXCR anew, one entry per CDR3 protein. The sample records about 150,000 distinct CDR3 sequences, 30% to 35% being singletons. The specimen was PBMCs or a T cell subset sorted from them (not recorded which). The receptor set was obtained from an adult woman who had mild COVID-19 (a few samples of this study predate the infection). Cell type and time point are not known.

Here the CDR3 reads CASSRGTGGNEQFF. The CDR3 DNA sequence: TGTGCCAGCAGCCGCGGGACAGGGGGCAATGAGCAGTTCTTC. The rearrangement joins TRBV7-8 to TRBJ2-1; 11 positions agree with TRBD1. Germline V lookup: CDR1 SGHVS, CDR2 FQNEAQ. The trim removed 5 bases at V and 6 bases at J, leaving 3 bases unmatched. The CDR3 runs to 14 residues. Combining the CDR3 with reference TRBV7-8 and TRBJ2-1 gives the whole variable domain GAGVSQSPRYKVAKRGQDVALRCDPISGHVSLFWYQQALGQGPEFLTYFQNEAQLDKSGLPSDRFFAERPEGSVSTLKIQRTQQEDSAVYLCASSRGTGGNEQFFGPGTRLTVL.

The chain employs TRBV7-3 and TRBJ2-2; D unresolved. The CDR3 has 13 amino acids. The V gene lost 5 bases and the J gene lost 3 bases, with 7 bases spanning the gap. CDR1 SGHTA and CDR2 FQGTGA come from the germline V gene. The CDR3 bases are TGTGCCAGCAGCCTGTGGGACACCGGGGAGCTGTTTTTT. Translation: CASSLWDTGELFF.

The rearrangement links TRBV12-3 or TRBV12-4 to TRBJ1-2; D unresolved. The CDR3 covers 18 residues. With 1 base removed from V and 2 bases from J, the gap between germline ends came to 20 bases. The CDR3 sequence: CASSLDYSRYLLNYGYTF. DNA of the CDR3: TGTGCCAGCAGTTTAGATTACAGCCGATACCTTTTGAACTATGGCTACACCTTC.

DNA of the CDR3: TGTGCCATCAGTGAGGAAGTTCAGGGGTATGGCTACACCTTC. Its translation is CAISEEVQGYGYTF. The chain uses TRBV10-3 and TRBJ1-2; a weak D match, TRBD1 (6 bases). Trimming removed 2 bases at V and 5 bases at J, with 12 bases between. CDR1 and CDR2 (germline): ENHRY, SYGVKD. The CDR3 runs 14 residues.

This clonotype was seen a few times. The J gene is TRBJ1-2, the V gene TRBV2; 7 nucleotides line up with TRBD1. The germline CDR1 and CDR2 sequences are SNHLY and FYNNEI. The CDR3 length is 14 residues. J gave up 2 bases and V 8 bases, and 8 bases lay outside the gene matches. The CDR3 region has the DNA TGTGCCAGCCGATTCGACAGGGCGAACTATGGCTACACCTTC. The encoded protein is CASRFDRANYGYTF.

The rearrangement joins TRBV5-4 to TRBJ2-7; possibly TRBD1 or TRBD2 for D (5 bases each). The CDR3 has 14 residues. Germline assignment: CDR1 SGHNT and CDR2 YYREEE (reference sequence). The V gene lost 0 bases and the J gene lost 2 bases, with 9 bases spanning the gap. The CDR3 loop is CASSLGRDAYEQYF. In DNA form, the CDR3 reads TGTGCCAGCAGCTTGGGACGGGACGCCTACGAGCAGTACTTC.

This chain links TRBV20-1 with TRBJ2-4; D might be TRBD1 or TRBD2, each matching 5 bases. The CDR3 is 14 residues long. V lost 1 base and J 10 bases, leaving 17 bases between the germline ends. CDR1 is DFQATT, CDR2 SNEGSKA, per germline (reference sequence). The CDR3 here is CSARGDVGSEIQYF. CDR3 in DNA: TGCAGTGCTAGAGGGGACGTCGGATCGGAAATTCAGTACTTC.

This clonotype was picked up a small number of times. J is TRBJ2-2 and V is TRBV2; no reliable D call. This CDR3 contains 13 residues. Germline lookup yields CDR1 SNHLY and CDR2 FYNNEI. V lost 3 bases to trimming and J lost 6 bases, with 8 bases between them. DNA of the CDR3: TGTGCCAGCAGTGATTTAGGGTCCGGGGAGCTGTTTTTT. Its protein product is CASSDLGSGELFF.

This clonotype was picked up a small number of times. The V gene is TRBV6-5, the J gene TRBJ1-6; D not certain. V lost 6 bases to trimming and J lost 10 bases, with 16 bases between them. The CDR3 is made up of 14 amino acids. Germline values: CDR1 MNHEY, CDR2 SVGAGI. CDR3 DNA: TGTGCCAGCAGGGTCGGTGTCGGCTACTCACCCCTCCACTTT. Amino acids: CASRVGVGYSPLHF.

This clonotype occurred a few times. The chain has TRBV5-1 and TRBJ2-1; D might be TRBD1 or TRBD2, each matching 7 bases. Trimming took 4 bases from V and 6 from J, leaving 14 bases between them. The CDR3 totals 14 residues. Germline V gene sequence: CDR1 SGHRS, CDR2 YFSETQ. CDR3 sequence: CASSAGDSFNEQFF. Here the CDR3 DNA reads TGCGCCAGCAGCGCGGGGGACAGTTTCAATGAGCAGTTCTTC.

V gene TRBV6-2 or TRBV6-3 combines with J gene TRBJ2-7; possible D gene TRBD2, 6 bases. The germline CDR1 and CDR2 sequences are MNHEY and SVGEGT. The CDR3 extends over 16 amino acids. V dropped 5 bases and J dropped 6 bases, with 23 bases sitting between them. DNA of the CDR3: TGTGCCAGCAGTACAAACCTCCGGGACTCGCAGCTCGAGCAGTACTTC. Amino acids: CASSTNLRDSQLEQYF.

CDR3 sequence reads: CASSQGFAGKETQYF. CDR3 coding DNA: TGTGCCAGCAGTCAGGGTTTTGCCGGAAAAGAGACCCAGTACTTC. This sequence joins TRBV7-2 and TRBJ2-5, with D possibly matching TRBD1 (5 bases). Germline V lookup: CDR1 SGHTA, CDR2 FQGNSA. Trimming took off 6 bases at V and 3 bases at J, with 17 bases between the two ends. The CDR3 is 15 amino acids.

This clonotype was seen only a few times. This sequence joins TRBV24-1 and TRBJ2-1, with 9 bases that match TRBD1. With V trimmed by 8 bases and J by 7 bases, 8 bases remained unmatched. CDR3 length equals 14 residues. Looked up from germline, CDR1 is KGHDR and CDR2 is SFDVKD. CDR3 sequence reads: CATTGTGLGNEQFF. The CDR3 DNA sequence: TGTGCCACCACCGGGACAGGGCTAGGGAATGAGCAGTTCTTC.

The chain links TRBV15 to TRBJ1-2, with a possible D match to TRBD1 (5 bases). The length of the CDR3 is 19 residues. Per germline, CDR1 LNHNV and CDR2 YYDKDF (reference sequence). With 3 bases removed from V and 0 bases from J, the gap between germline ends came to 23 bases. The DNA for the CDR3 is TGTGCCACCAGCAGTGCAACACCCCTAACAGGACCTCCTAACTATGGCTACACCTTC. This gives the protein CATSSATPLTGPPNYGYTF.